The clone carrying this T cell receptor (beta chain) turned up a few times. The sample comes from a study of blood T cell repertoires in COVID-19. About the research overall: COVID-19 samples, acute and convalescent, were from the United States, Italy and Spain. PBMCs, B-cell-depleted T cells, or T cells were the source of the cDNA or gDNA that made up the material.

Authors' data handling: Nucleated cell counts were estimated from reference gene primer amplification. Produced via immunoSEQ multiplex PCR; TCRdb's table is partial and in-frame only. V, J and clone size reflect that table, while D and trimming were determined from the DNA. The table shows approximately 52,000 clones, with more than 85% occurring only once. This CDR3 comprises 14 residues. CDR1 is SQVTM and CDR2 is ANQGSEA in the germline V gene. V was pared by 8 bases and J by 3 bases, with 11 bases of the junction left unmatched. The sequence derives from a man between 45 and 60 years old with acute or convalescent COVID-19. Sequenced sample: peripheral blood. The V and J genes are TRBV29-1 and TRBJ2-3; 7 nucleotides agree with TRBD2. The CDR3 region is CSTGMGGWTDTQYF. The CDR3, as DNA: TGCAGCACTGGGATGGGGGGGTGGACAGATACGCAGTATTTT.